Listed below are T cell receptor beta chains from one sample, sequenced in a study of T cells expressing NK-cell markers. TCRdb derives one entry per CDR3 protein from the 5' RACE reads, leaving out DNA. This sample's table has some 140,000 distinct CDR3 sequences. The sequenced sample consisted of blood T cells: a sorted CD56 or NKG2C T cell subset, CD4+ or CD8+ T cells, or bulk PBMC T cells (not recorded which). The receptors here all came from a woman aged 50 to 60 in good health. CDR3s include the opening cysteine and the closing phenylalanine or tryptophan.

CAISSNTEAFF	TRBV10-3	TRBJ1-1
CASSPRQVGGPQYF	TRBV7-8	TRBJ2-5
CASSQDIPGGIYGYTF	TRBV14	TRBJ1-2
CATSIEQDKSANEQFF	TRBV15	TRBJ2-1
CASSDGDSPYEQYF	TRBV27	TRBJ2-7
CASSSRTGGAMGTQYF	TRBV14	TRBJ2-3
CSVLTTSGIYNEQFF	TRBV29-1	TRBJ2-1
CASTLSPETQYF	TRBV12-3/TRBV12-4	TRBJ2-5
CSARDLPGGQETQYF	TRBV20-1	TRBJ2-5
CASISGANVLTF	TRBV7-9	TRBJ2-6
CASSDGTGLKGETQYF	TRBV2	TRBJ2-5
CASSLGRLAGYYNEQFF	TRBV7-2	TRBJ2-1
CATSRDRGSRTKDF	TRBV15	TRBJ2-7
CASSSGQLSNEKLFF	TRBV28	TRBJ1-4
CASSVEGLAGQETQYF	TRBV9	TRBJ2-5
CASSERIMNTEAFF	TRBV6-1	TRBJ1-1
CASSQYSGTETQYF	TRBV4-1	TRBJ2-5
CASSPRGGDRTYEQYF	TRBV7-9	TRBJ2-7
CSASRQLREEETQYF	TRBV20-1	TRBJ2-5
CASSQTSEAYNEQFF	TRBV2	TRBJ2-1
CASSEGTSKQFF	TRBV10-2	TRBJ2-1
CASSQDGRGVGYNEQFF	TRBV4-1	TRBJ2-1
CASSPFWRELLDEQFF	TRBV28	TRBJ2-1
CASSLAFGRSLETQYF	TRBV5-1	TRBJ2-5
CASSLRQAISYNEQFF	TRBV5-1	TRBJ2-1
CSADLQGHTEAFF	TRBV20-1	TRBJ1-1
CATSRFMSGKVDNEQFF	TRBV15	TRBJ2-1
CASSSGTSGSRDTQYF	TRBV7-3	TRBJ2-3
CASSYREITDTQYF	TRBV27	TRBJ2-3
CASSFGQGTDTQYF	TRBV27	TRBJ2-3
CASSLDMGGAGKNIQYF	TRBV27	TRBJ2-4
CAISESDRGNYGYTF	TRBV10-3	TRBJ1-2
CASLSGGQPQHF	TRBV6-1	TRBJ1-5
CASSQELDTQYF	TRBV3-1	TRBJ2-3
CASSFGWEEETQYF	TRBV12-3/TRBV12-4	TRBJ2-5